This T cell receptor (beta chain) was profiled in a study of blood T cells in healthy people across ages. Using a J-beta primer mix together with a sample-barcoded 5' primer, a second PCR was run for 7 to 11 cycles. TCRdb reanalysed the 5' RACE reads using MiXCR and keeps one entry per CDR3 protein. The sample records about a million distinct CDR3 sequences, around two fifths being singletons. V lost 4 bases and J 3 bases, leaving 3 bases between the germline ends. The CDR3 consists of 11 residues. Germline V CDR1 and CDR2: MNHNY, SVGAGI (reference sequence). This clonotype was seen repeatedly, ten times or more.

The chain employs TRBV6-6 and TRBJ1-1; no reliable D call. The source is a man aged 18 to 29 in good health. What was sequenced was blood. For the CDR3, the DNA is TGTGCCAGCAGTTTCGACACTGAAGCTTTCTTT. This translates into CASSFDTEAFF.